This TCR beta chain was recovered during a study of Graves' ophthalmopathy and Graves' hyperthyroidism. The wider study: Peripheral blood collection took place at initial diagnosis, before any treatment. Study-wide results and limits: Most thyroid clonotypes with frequency above 0.001 were detected in blood too.

This clonotype was seen ten or more times. The antigen is undetermined. The sequenced template was RNA, covering the TCR beta CDR3 region. RT-PCR in the first round used HTBI primers; a second-round multiplex PCR followed. TCRdb passed the multiplex PCR reads through MiXCR, listing each CDR3 protein once. This sample has about 660,000 distinct CDR3 sequences, with about two fifths found just once. The TCR comes from an adult man with Graves' ophthalmopathy. The material sequenced was peripheral blood.

The CDR3: CASSLVSSDYEQYF. The CDR3 nucleotides are TGCGCCAGCAGCTTGGTATCTAGCGACTACGAGCAGTACTTC. The chain is built from TRBV5-1 and TRBJ2-7, with D possibly being TRBD2 (6 bases). Germline V gene data show CDR1 as SGHRS and CDR2 as YFSETQ. The V end was cut by 0 bases, the J end by 3 bases, with 10 bases between. This CDR3 contains 14 residues.